Detailed here is one T cell receptor (beta chain). Assay used: immunoSEQ multiplex PCR; TCRdb lists only in-frame clones, some missing. Among roughly 370,000 clones listed, approximately 87% were seen once. This specimen comes from a study of blood T cell repertoires in COVID-19. Study-level background: In each case, the material was cDNA or gDNA derived from T cells, B-cell-depleted T cells, or PBMCs.

Trimming cost V 6 bases and J 6 bases, with 17 bases left between them. The CDR3 covers 14 residues. Germline V gives CDR1 MDHEN, CDR2 SYDVKM. This sequence joins TRBV28 and TRBJ1-1; possibly TRBD1 for D (6 bases). The sequenced sample consisted of PBMCs or T cells enriched from blood (not recorded which). The TCR comes from a woman aged 45 to 65 who had recovered from COVID-19. CDR3 amino acids: CASRLGNRAPEAFF. In DNA, the CDR3 is TGTGCCAGCAGACTAGGAAACAGGGCTCCTGAAGCTTTCTTT.